Shown below are 16 T cell receptor beta chains from a single sample sequenced in a study of T cell responses to AZD1222 COVID-19 vaccine (dated by TCRdb to the early 2020s). The time point label on this specimen signifies: baseline before first vaccination. Libraries were made using the immunoSEQ multiplex PCR assay. TCRdb took over this immuneACCESS table, retaining in-frame rearrangements with V and J assigned. Such tables are incomplete; in checked studies, under half of the missing clones stem from an unresolved V gene, and the remainder is unexplained. The sample table records about 120,000 clones; 80% to 90% of these occur just once. The ten largest clonotypes hold more than 7.5% of the sample. Sequences were derived from peripheral blood, sampled on day 0 of AZD1222 vaccination. These receptors were obtained from an adult in good health.

The V and J genes are TRBV19 and TRBJ2-1, with 8 bases matching TRBD2. Germline V gene sequence: CDR1 LNHDA, CDR2 SQIVND (reference sequence). The ends lost 2 bases at V and 5 bases at J; junction bases unmatched: 5. The length of the CDR3 is 15 residues. CDR3 in DNA: TGTGCCAGTAGTATATCTAGCGGGCTTAACAATGAGCAGTTCTTC. It translates to CASSISSGLNNEQFF.

The chain uses TRBV6-4 and TRBJ2-2; no firm D call. From germline, CDR1 is MRHNA and CDR2 SNTAGT. This CDR3 region has 16 residues. The V end lost 0 bases, the J end lost 1 base, and 9 bases lay between the germline ends. The DNA for the CDR3 is TGTGCCAGCAGTGACTCGTACCGGAAGAACACCGGGGAGCTGTTTTTT. It translates to CASSDSYRKNTGELFF.

V usage is TRBV12-3 or TRBV12-4 and J usage is TRBJ1-2; TRBD1 is a possible D gene (5 bases). Trimming stripped 7 bases from V and 6 bases from J, with 15 bases between. The length of the CDR3 is 13 residues. The CDR3 sequence: CASTPRTSDGYTF. CDR3 sequence (DNA): TGTGCCAGCACCCCCCGGACATCAGATGGCTACACCTTC.

The chain is built from TRBV3-1 (or the pseudogene TRBV3-2) and TRBJ2-1, with 10 nucleotides matching TRBD2. Germline lookup yields CDR1 LGHDT and CDR2 YNNKEL (reference sequence). The CDR3 length is 15 residues. With V trimmed by 5 bases and J by 10 bases, 11 bases remained unmatched. CDR3 DNA: TGTGCCAGCAGCTCCTTAGCGGGGGGCCGCGGGGAGCAGTTCTTC. Its translation: CASSSLAGGRGEQFF.

This clone is a singleton in its sample. This chain joins TRBV11-1 and TRBJ1-3; TRBD1 matches 8 bases. Germline-derived CDR1 and CDR2 are SGHAT and FQDESV (reference sequence). The CDR3 totals 16 residues. V lost 5 bases to trimming and J lost 0 bases; unmatched junction nucleotides: 6. CDR3: CASSRQTGVSGNTIYF. DNA of the CDR3: TGTGCCAGCAGCCGCCAGACAGGGGTCTCTGGAAACACCATATATTTT.

The chain combines TRBV25-1 with TRBJ2-5; either TRBD1 or TRBD2 may supply D (5 bases each). Gene TRBJ2-7 matches the end of the DNA better, so the J call may be wrong. CDR1 is MGHDK, CDR2 SYGVNS, per germline. The CDR3 consists of 16 residues. The CDR3 sequence: CASSERGGRRVYEQYF. Written as DNA, the CDR3 is TGTGCCAGCAGTGAACGGGGCGGCCGAAGAGTATACGAGCAGTACTTC.

This sequence joins TRBV19 and TRBJ2-5; D call uncertain. The CDR3 has 14 amino acids. Per germline, CDR1 LNHDA and CDR2 SQIVND (reference sequence). V was trimmed by 1 base and J by 1 base, leaving 7 bases between them. The CDR3 reads CASSIGGIQETQYF. CDR3 nucleotides: TGTGCCAGTAGTATAGGGGGTATCCAAGAGACCCAGTACTTC.

V gene TRBV2 combines with J gene TRBJ2-1; 8 nucleotides agree with TRBD2. The junction had 12 bases not matched to a gene; V was cut back by 9 bases and J by 8 bases. The CDR3 has 14 residues. Germline CDR1 and CDR2: SNHLY and FYNNEI. The CDR3 bases are TGTGCCAGAGCCGAGCGGGAGAATAGTGATGAGCAGTTCTTC. Encoded protein: CARAERENSDEQFF.

J is TRBJ1-4 and V is TRBV6-5; 7 bases match TRBD1. This CDR3 is built from 14 residues. The junction had 6 bases not matched to a gene; V was cut back by 5 bases and J by 6 bases. CDR1 MNHEY and CDR2 SVGAGI come from the germline V gene. Here the CDR3 reads CASSRNRGDEKLFF. The CDR3 DNA is TGTGCCAGCAGTCGCAACAGGGGAGATGAAAAACTGTTTTTT.

This sequence joins TRBV7-6 and TRBJ2-5, with D perhaps being TRBD1 or TRBD2 (5 bases each). Germline assignment: CDR1 SGHVS and CDR2 FNYEAQ. Trimming pared 3 bases from V and 5 bases from J, leaving 10 bases between. This CDR3 contains 13 residues. CDR3 bases: TGTGCCAGCAGCTTTAGTTGGGGGGAGACCCAGTACTTC. It encodes CASSFSWGETQYF. Full variable domain (remainder filled in from reference TRBV7-6 and TRBJ2-5): GAGVSQSPRYKVTKRGQDVALRCDPISGHVSLYWYRQALGQGPEFLTYFNYEAQQDKSGLPNDRFSAERPEGSISTLTIQRTEQRDSAMYRCASSFSWGETQYFGPGTRLLVL.

The chain recombines TRBV30 with TRBJ2-4, with a weak D call TRBD2 (5 bases). V was trimmed by 3 bases and J by 6 bases, leaving 12 bases between them. Germline CDR1 reads GTSNPN; CDR2 reads SVGIG (reference sequence). The CDR3 is 13 residues long. This chain's CDR3 is CAWSEGSRNIQYF. In DNA form, the CDR3 reads TGTGCCTGGAGCGAGGGCAGCCGAAACATTCAGTACTTC.

V is TRBV10-1 and J is TRBJ2-3, with D possibly matching TRBD2 (6 bases). CDR3 size: 16 residues. V gave up 0 bases and J gave up 0 bases, with 10 bases separating them. The germline V gene encodes CDR1 WNHNN and CDR2 SYGVQD (reference sequence). CDR3 coding DNA: TGCGCCAGCAGTGAGTCGAGGCGGGGAAGCACAGATACGCAGTATTTT. This gives the protein CASSESRRGSTDTQYF.

The rearrangement uses TRBV5-1 and TRBJ1-6; 7 bases are a match to TRBD1. Unmatched junction bases numbered 7, after V lost 3 bases and J lost 7 bases. Germline CDR1 SGHRS, CDR2 YFSETQ. The CDR3 consists of 15 residues. DNA for the CDR3: TGCGCCAGCAGCTCCTCGACAGGGCTGAATTCACCCCTCCACTTT. Protein sequence: CASSSSTGLNSPLHF.

CDR3 coding DNA: TGCGCCAGCAGCCAAGGGGTGGGGGGCGCCTGGACCGGGGAGCTGTTTTTT. As protein: CASSQGVGGAWTGELFF. The chain uses TRBV4-1 and TRBJ2-2, with D perhaps TRBD1 or TRBD2 (6 bases each). CDR3 length equals 17 residues. Germline assignment: CDR1 MGHRA and CDR2 YSYEKL. V was shortened by 1 base and J by 5 bases, with 17 bases between the two germline ends.

The rearrangement joins TRBV5-1 to TRBJ2-1; a weak D match, TRBD2 (6 bases). V shed 4 bases and J shed 4 bases, with 15 bases lying between them. The CDR3 runs to 15 residues. Germline V gene sequence: CDR1 SGHRS, CDR2 YFSETQ. CDR3 sequence (DNA): TGCGCCAGCAGCGGTTTGGCGGGATCTTACAATGAGCAGTTCTTC. Protein sequence: CASSGLAGSYNEQFF. The full variable domain, with the rest looked up from reference TRBV5-1 and TRBJ2-1, is KAGVTQTPRYLIKTRGQQVTLSCSPISGHRSVSWYQQTPGQGLQFLFEYFSETQRNKGNFPGRFSGRQFSNSRSEMNVSTLELGDSALYLCASSGLAGSYNEQFFGPGTRLTVL.

The chain links TRBV5-1 to TRBJ1-1; no definite D call. Trimming removed 7 bases at V and 4 bases at J, with 14 bases between. Looked up from germline, CDR1 is SGHRS and CDR2 is YFSETQ. The CDR3 contains 13 residues. As DNA, the CDR3 is TGCGCCAGCCACCGCGGGCCGAGCACTGAAGCTTTCTTT. Its translation is CASHRGPSTEAFF.